This T cell receptor beta chain was found in a study of spatial heterogeneity in lung cancer. Regarding time point: sample taken at primary tumor resection. Material for sequencing was whole RNA from tumor, nontumor lung or frozen PBMC, left unsorted. The cohort: some 70 early-stage, untreated non-small cell lung cancer patients. The CDR3 totals 13 residues. Germline V gene lookup returns CDR1 ENHRY and CDR2 SYGVKD. V lost 2 bases and J 5 bases, leaving 7 bases between the germline ends. TCRdb re-analysed the 5' RACE reads in MiXCR, keeping a single row per CDR3 protein. The sample yields more than 75,000 distinct CDR3 sequences, over 10% seen once.

Sample: PBMCs, taken at surgery. The TCR originated in a male donor with early-stage non-small cell lung cancer. This chain joins TRBV10-3 and TRBJ1-5; a possible D gene is TRBD1 (5 bases). CDR3 nucleotides: TGTGCCATCAGTGAGACGGGGGATCAGCCCCAGCATTTT. This translates into CAISETGDQPQHF.